The subject of this entry is one TCR beta chain. The sample is drawn from a study of blood T cell repertoires in COVID-19. The germline CDR1 and CDR2 sequences are SGHRS and YFSETQ. V lost 4 bases, J lost 2 bases, and 16 bases stayed unmatched. The CDR3 covers 18 residues. Here immunoSEQ multiplex PCR was the method, and the copy in TCRdb shows in-frame clones only, minus some. The sample contains roughly 100,000 clones, roughly 80% of which appear only once. This TCR derives from a man older than 75 with active or convalescent COVID-19. Sequencing was carried out using peripheral blood. The chain employs TRBV5-1 and TRBJ1-1, with 8 bases identical to TRBD1. The CDR3 coding sequence is TGCGCCAGCAGCAATACTCGCATTACCGGGACAGGAAACACTGAAGCTTTCTTT. Residues: CASSNTRITGTGNTEAFF.